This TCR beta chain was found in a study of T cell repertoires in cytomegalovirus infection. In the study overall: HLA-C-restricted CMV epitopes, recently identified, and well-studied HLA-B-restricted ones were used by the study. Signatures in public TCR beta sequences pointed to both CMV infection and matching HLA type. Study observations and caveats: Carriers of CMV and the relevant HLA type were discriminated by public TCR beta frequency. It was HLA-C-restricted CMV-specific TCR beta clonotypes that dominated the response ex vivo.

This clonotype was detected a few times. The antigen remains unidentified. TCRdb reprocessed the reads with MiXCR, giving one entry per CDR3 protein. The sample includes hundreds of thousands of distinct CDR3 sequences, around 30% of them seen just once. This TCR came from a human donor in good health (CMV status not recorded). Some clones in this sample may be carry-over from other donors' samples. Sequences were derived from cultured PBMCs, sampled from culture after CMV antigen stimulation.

The CDR3 protein is CASSSGQGIDEQYF. CDR3 DNA sequence: TGTGCCAGCAGCTCTGGGCAGGGAATAGACGAGCAGTACTTC. The J gene is TRBJ2-7, the V gene TRBV5-4; tentatively, D is TRBD1 (5 bases). The V gene's germline CDR1 is SGHNT and CDR2 YYREEE (reference sequence). This CDR3 is built from 14 residues. The V and J ends lost 3 bases and 5 bases respectively, with 15 bases between them.